This passage covers 9 T cell receptor beta chains from one sample sequenced in a study of blood T cell repertoires in COVID-19. Using immunoSEQ multiplex PCR, the repertoire was profiled, and TCRdb retains in-frame clones only, with some absent. The sample carries about half a million clones, 70% to 90% recorded once. Sequences were obtained from peripheral blood. The source of these receptors is a human donor in a cohort sampled during active COVID-19.

The rearrangement joins TRBV4-2 to TRBJ2-1; 11 bases fit TRBD2. The V gene's germline CDR1 is LGHNA and CDR2 YNFKEQ. The CDR3 length is 17 residues. Germline trimming cut 1 base from V and 2 bases from J; bases unmatched to any gene: 4. CDR3 in amino acids: CASSQALSGRAYNEQFF. The CDR3, as DNA: TGTGCCAGCAGCCAAGCCCTTAGCGGGAGGGCCTACAATGAGCAGTTCTTC.

V and J are TRBV30 and TRBJ1-5; a weak D match, TRBD1 (6 bases). The CDR3 spans 15 residues. Germline V CDR1 and CDR2: GTSNPN, SVGIG (reference sequence). The V gene lost 5 bases and the J gene lost 3 bases, with 17 bases spanning the gap. This chain's CDR3 is CAWGLLGADNQPQHF. CDR3 nucleotides: TGTGCCTGGGGCTTATTGGGGGCCGACAATCAGCCCCAGCATTTT.

J is TRBJ2-7 and V is TRBV30; tentative D call: TRBD2 (6 bases). V was trimmed by 0 bases and J by 8 bases, leaving 14 bases between them. Germline-derived CDR1 and CDR2 are GTSNPN and SVGIG (reference sequence). The CDR3 spans 13 residues. The CDR3 loop is CAWSVEIREKQYF. The CDR3 DNA reads as TGTGCCTGGAGTGTAGAAATCCGGGAGAAGCAGTACTTC.

The gene calls are TRBV19 and TRBJ1-6, with TRBD1 matching 7 bases. Germline trimming cut 7 bases from V and 9 bases from J; bases unmatched to any gene: 12. The CDR3 runs 15 residues. Germline assignment: CDR1 LNHDA and CDR2 SQIVND (reference sequence). The CDR3 DNA follows: TGTGCCAGTACTTCAGGGGGGCGGAAGGTTTCACCCCTCCACTTT. It is translated as CASTSGGRKVSPLHF.

J is TRBJ2-5 and V is TRBV6-4; D remains ambiguous. Germline CDR1 reads MRHNA; CDR2 reads SNTAGT. The CDR3 runs 13 residues. V was clipped by 5 bases and J by 2 bases, with 9 bases between them. CDR3 loop: CASSLSPQETQYF. The CDR3 region has the DNA TGTGCCAGCAGTCTGAGCCCACAAGAGACCCAGTACTTC.

The rearrangement uses TRBV28 and TRBJ1-1; no clear D. CDR3 length equals 13 residues. The germline V and J ends were trimmed by 5 bases and 2 bases, with 9 bases remaining between them. Germline V CDR1 and CDR2: MDHEN, SYDVKM. Here the CDR3 reads CASSAGLNTEAFF. CDR3 bases: TGTGCCAGCAGTGCGGGGTTAAACACTGAAGCTTTCTTT.

The chain joins TRBV28 to TRBJ1-1; TRBD1 agrees at 7 bases. J gave up 6 bases and V 2 bases, and 9 bases lay outside the gene matches. Germline assignment: CDR1 MDHEN and CDR2 SYDVKM. The CDR3 sequence is 15 residues long. Written as DNA, the CDR3 is TGTGCCAGCAGTTTACGTACAAACAGGGGCCCTGAAGCTTTCTTT. Residues: CASSLRTNRGPEAFF. Variable domain in full (rest from reference TRBV28 and TRBJ1-1): DVKVTQSSRYLVKRTGEKVFLECVQDMDHENMFWYRQDPGLGLRLIYFSYDVKMKEKGDIPEGYSVSREKKERFSLILESASTNQTSMYLCASSLRTNRGPEAFFGQGTRLTVV.

The rearrangement joins TRBV11-3 to TRBJ2-5, with D possibly matching TRBD2 (6 bases). The CDR3 is 14 residues long. Trimming took off 2 bases at V and 2 bases at J, with 9 bases between the two ends. Germline CDR1 and CDR2: SGHNT and YENEEA. Here the CDR3 reads CASSLKAGQETQYF. DNA for the CDR3: TGTGCCAGCAGCTTAAAGGCGGGGCAAGAGACCCAGTACTTC.

This clone was detected a few times. The rearrangement uses TRBV19 and TRBJ2-1, with 14 positions matching TRBD2. Germline V CDR1 and CDR2: LNHDA, SQIVND (reference sequence). CDR3 length: 15 amino acids. V lost 4 bases, J lost 8 bases, and 4 bases stayed unmatched. The CDR3 protein is CASSKGLAGVDEQFF. In DNA form, the CDR3 reads TGTGCCAGTAGTAAGGGACTAGCGGGAGTTGATGAGCAGTTCTTC.